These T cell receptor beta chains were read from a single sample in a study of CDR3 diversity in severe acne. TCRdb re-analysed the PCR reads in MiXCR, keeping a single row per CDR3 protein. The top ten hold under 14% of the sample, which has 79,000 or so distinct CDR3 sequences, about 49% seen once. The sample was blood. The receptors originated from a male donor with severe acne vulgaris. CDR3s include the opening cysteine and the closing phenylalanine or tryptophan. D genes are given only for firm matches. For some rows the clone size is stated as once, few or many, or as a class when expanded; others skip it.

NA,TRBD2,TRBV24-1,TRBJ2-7,CATSDWTSGGYYEQYF,TGTGCCACCAGTGATTGGACTAGCGGGGGATACTACGAGCAGTACTTC
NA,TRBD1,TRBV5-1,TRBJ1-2,CASAPLPGGKAGTNYGYTF,TGCGCCAGCGCCCCCCTCCCAGGGGGCAAGGCGGGGACAAACTATGGCTACACCTTC
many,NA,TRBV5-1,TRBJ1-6,CASSLDDRRSPLHF,TGCGCCAGCAGCTTGGACGACAGGCGTTCACCCCTCCACTTT
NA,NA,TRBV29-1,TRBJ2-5,CSVEDSAMYFCASSELKTQYF,NA
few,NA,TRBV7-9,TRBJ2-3,CASSLVDPGARGLRETDTQYF,TGTGCCAGCAGCTTAGTCGACCCGGGTGCTAGGGGGTTGCGGGAGACAGATACGCAGTATTTT
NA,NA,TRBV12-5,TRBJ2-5,CASGLATSPLGETQYF,TGTGCTAGTGGTTTGGCCACTAGTCCACTTGGAGAGACCCAGTACTTC
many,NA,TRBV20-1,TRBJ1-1,CSARRSDSEAFF,TGCAGTGCTAGAAGATCAGACAGTGAAGCTTTCTTT
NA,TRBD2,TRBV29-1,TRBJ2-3,CSVDMPSGSIDTQYF,TGCAGCGTTGATATGCCTAGCGGGAGTATCGATACGCAGTATTTT
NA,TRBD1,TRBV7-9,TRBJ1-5,CASSRTGLNQPQHF,TGTGCCAGCAGCCGGACAGGGCTCAATCAGCCCCAGCATTTT
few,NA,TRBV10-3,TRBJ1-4,CAISGGTNEKLFF,TGTGCCATCAGTGGAGGGACTAATGAAAAACTGTTTTTT
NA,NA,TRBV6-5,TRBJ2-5,CASRIGRGREETQYF,TGTGCCAGCAGAATAGGACGGGGAAGGGAAGAGACCCAGTACTTC
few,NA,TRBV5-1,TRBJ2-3,CASSFRGGDTQYF,TGCGCCAGCAGCTTCAGGGGCGGAGATACGCAGTATTTT
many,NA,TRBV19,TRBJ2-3,CASSDKADTQYF,TGTGCCAGTAGTGACAAGGCAGATACGCAGTATTTT
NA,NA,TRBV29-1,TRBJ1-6,CSVLLGQLCSYNSPLHF,TGCAGCGTTCTTCTCGGGCAGCTGTGCTCCTATAATTCACCCCTCCACTTT
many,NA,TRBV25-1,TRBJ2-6,CASSDFGTDSSGANVLTF,TGTGCCAGCAGTGATTTTGGGACGGACAGCTCTGGGGCCAACGTCCTGACTTTC
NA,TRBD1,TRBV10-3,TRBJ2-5,CAINQDREQETQYF,TGTGCCATCAATCAGGACAGGGAACAAGAGACCCAGTACTTC
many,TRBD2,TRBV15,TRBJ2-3,CATSRDISGRITDTQYF,TGTGCCACCAGCAGAGATATCAGCGGGAGGATCACAGATACGCAGTATTTT
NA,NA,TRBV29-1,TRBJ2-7,CSVDTGSYEQYF,TGCAGCGTTGATACAGGGTCCTACGAGCAGTACTTC
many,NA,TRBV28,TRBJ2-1,CASSFSRGVWF,TGTGCCAGCAGTTTTAGCAGGGGGGTCTGGTTC
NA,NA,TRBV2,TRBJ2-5,CASSVWGHETQYF,TGTGCCAGCAGTGTGTGGGGGCATGAGACCCAGTACTTC
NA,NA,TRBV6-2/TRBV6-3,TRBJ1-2,CASSLAGNYGYTF,TGTGCCAGCAGTTTGGCCGGGAACTATGGCTACACCTTC
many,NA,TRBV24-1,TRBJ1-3,CATSDTPGLDPSGNTIYF,TGTGCCACCAGTGATACTCCGGGACTCGACCCCTCTGGAAACACCATATATTTT
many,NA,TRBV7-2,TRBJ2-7,CASSFSRGRYEQYF,TGTGCCAGCAGCTTCTCCAGGGGGAGGTACGAGCAGTACTTC
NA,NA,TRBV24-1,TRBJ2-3,CATSDPASVGTDTQYF,TGTGCCACCAGTGATCCGGCGAGTGTCGGCACAGATACGCAGTATTTT
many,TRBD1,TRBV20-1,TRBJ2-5,CSAATGQGWGETQYF,TGCAGTGCTGCTACGGGACAGGGATGGGGAGAGACCCAGTACTTC
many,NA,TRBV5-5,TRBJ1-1,CASSLGTMNTEAFF,TGTGCCAGCAGCTTGGGGACTATGAACACTGAAGCTTTCTTT
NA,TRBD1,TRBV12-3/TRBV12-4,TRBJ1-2,CASDRGQGCTF,TGCGCCAGCGACAGGGGGCAAGGCTGCACCTTC
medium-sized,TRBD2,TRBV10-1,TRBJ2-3,CASSRDYTDTQYF,TGCGCCAGCAGTCGGGACTACACAGATACGCAGTATTTT
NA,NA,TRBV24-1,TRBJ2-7,CAIEDVPSGQYF,TGTGCCATCGAAGACGTACCCAGTGGGCAGTACTTC
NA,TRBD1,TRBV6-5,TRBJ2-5,CASSYQTGGHETQYF,TGTGCCAGCAGTTACCAGACAGGGGGTCACGAGACCCAGTACTTC
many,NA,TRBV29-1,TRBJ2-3,CSVEVAGLRTDTQYF,TGCAGCGTTGAAGTTGCAGGGCTACGCACAGATACGCAGTATTTT